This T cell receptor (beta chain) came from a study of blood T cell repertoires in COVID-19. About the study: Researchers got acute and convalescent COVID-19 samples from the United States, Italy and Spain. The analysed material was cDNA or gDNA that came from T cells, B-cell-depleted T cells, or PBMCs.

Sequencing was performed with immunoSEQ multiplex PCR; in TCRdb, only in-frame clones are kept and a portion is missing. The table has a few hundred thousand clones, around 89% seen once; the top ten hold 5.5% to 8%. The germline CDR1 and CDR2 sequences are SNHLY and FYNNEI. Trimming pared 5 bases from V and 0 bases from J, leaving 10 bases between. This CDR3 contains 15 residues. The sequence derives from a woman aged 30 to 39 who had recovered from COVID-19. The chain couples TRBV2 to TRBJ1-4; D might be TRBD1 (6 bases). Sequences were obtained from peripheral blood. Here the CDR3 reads CASSLDRSTNEKLFF. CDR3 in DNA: TGTGCCAGCAGTTTAGACAGGTCAACTAATGAAAAACTGTTTTTT.